One sample yielded the 17 T cell receptor beta chains listed below, sequenced in a study of shared clonotypes between healthy human individuals. Produced via immunoSEQ multiplex PCR; TCRdb's table is partial and in-frame only. The sample records approximately 2.5 million clones, approximately 94% being singletons. Sequencing was done on a sample of naive CD4+ T cells from PBMCs. Noted subset: CD45RA+ positively selected. The receptors stem from a man aged 18 to 30 in good health. Some clones in this sample may be carry-over from other donors' samples.

The chain joins TRBV28 to TRBJ2-1; no firm D call. V was trimmed by 6 bases and J by 3 bases, leaving 6 bases between them. The CDR3 length is 12 residues. Germline V gene lookup returns CDR1 MDHEN and CDR2 SYDVKM. The CDR3 DNA follows: TGTGCCAGCAGCGGAAACTACAATGAGCAGTTCTTC. Its protein product is CASSGNYNEQFF.

The chain employs TRBV27 and TRBJ2-7; the D gene could be TRBD1 or TRBD2 (5 bases each). Germline V gene lookup returns CDR1 MNHEY and CDR2 SMNVEV (reference sequence). Trimming removed 5 bases at V and 1 base at J, with 12 bases between. The CDR3 spans 14 residues. CDR3 region: CASSLRDESYEQYF. CDR3 DNA: TGTGCCAGCAGTCTCCGGGACGAGTCCTACGAGCAGTACTTC.

Worth noting for this clone: Other DNA variants within this sample encode the same CDR3. The rearrangement joins TRBV5-1 to TRBJ2-3, with 11 positions matching TRBD2. The length of the CDR3 is 14 residues. The junction had 0 bases not matched to a gene; V was cut back by 5 bases and J by 1 base. Germline V gene lookup returns CDR1 SGHRS and CDR2 YFSETQ. The CDR3 coding sequence is TGCGCCAGCAGGGGACTAGCGGGCACAGATACGCAGTATTTT. Protein: CASRGLAGTDTQYF.

The genes are TRBV6-1 and TRBJ2-7; no reliable D call. The germline CDR1 and CDR2 sequences are MNHNS and SASEGT. The CDR3 has 13 amino acids. V gave up 1 base and J gave up 0 bases, with 4 bases separating them. The DNA for the CDR3 is TGTGCCAGCAGTGAAGGCAGCTCCTACGAGCAGTACTTC. Translating it yields CASSEGSSYEQYF.

J is TRBJ1-4 and V is TRBV2, with D possibly being TRBD1 (6 bases). The germline V and J ends were trimmed by 5 bases and 5 bases, with 21 bases remaining between them. Germline CDR1 and CDR2: SNHLY and FYNNEI. CDR3 size: 17 residues. The CDR3 loop reads CASSPFEGGRGNEKLFF. Here the CDR3 DNA reads TGTGCCAGCAGTCCATTTGAAGGGGGACGGGGGAATGAAAAACTGTTTTTT.

The V and J genes are TRBV10-3 and TRBJ2-1, with TRBD1 as a possible D gene (5 bases). From germline, CDR1 is ENHRY and CDR2 SYGVKD. The CDR3 loop spans 14 amino acids. Trimming stripped 2 bases from V and 7 bases from J, with 12 bases between. The CDR3 DNA reads as TGTGCCATCAGTGAGACAACGACAGTTAATGAGCAGTTCTTC. It codes for CAISETTTVNEQFF.

This clone was counted once. The V call is TRBV28, the J call TRBJ1-3, with a tentative D call TRBD1 (6 bases). Trimming pared 1 base from V and 4 bases from J, leaving 11 bases between. Germline V gene data show CDR1 as MDHEN and CDR2 as SYDVKM. The CDR3 sequence is 15 residues long. The CDR3 loop reads CASSLFTGYGNTIYF. Written as DNA, the CDR3 is TGTGCCAGCAGTTTATTCACAGGGTACGGAAACACCATATATTTT.

The chain combines TRBV5-6 with TRBJ2-3; the D gene is possibly TRBD2 (5 bases). The CDR3 runs 15 residues. Germline assignment: CDR1 SGHDT and CDR2 YYEEEE. Trimming pared 4 bases from V and 0 bases from J, leaving 12 bases between. The CDR3 bases are TGTGCCAGCAGCCGGGGTGGAACTAGCACAGATACGCAGTATTTT. Protein sequence: CASSRGGTSTDTQYF.

The chain has TRBV5-1 and TRBJ2-2, with 9 bases that match TRBD2. In germline, CDR1 is SGHRS, CDR2 YFSETQ. The CDR3 length is 15 residues. V trimming: 1 base; J trimming: 7 bases; junction bases outside the gene matches: 5. DNA of the CDR3: TGCGCCAGCAGCTTGCGAGCGGGAGGCGACGGGGAGCTGTTTTTT. Protein: CASSLRAGGDGELFF.

In this sample, this clone turned up once. The CDR3 DNA reads as TGTGCCACCTCGGGACAGGTGCATTATAATTCACCCCTCCACTTT. Translating gives CATSGQVHYNSPLHF. The chain is built from TRBV6-1 and TRBJ1-6; TRBD1 matches at 8 bases. The germline gives CDR1 MNHNS, CDR2 SASEGT. The CDR3 runs 15 residues. Trimming at V came to 10 bases and at J to 4 bases, leaving 9 bases not matched to a gene.

The J gene is TRBJ2-7, the V gene TRBV25-1; D is possibly TRBD2 (6 bases). Trimming removed 5 bases at V and 4 bases at J, with 9 bases between. Germline CDR1 MGHDK, CDR2 SYGVNS. The CDR3 loop spans 12 amino acids. This CDR3 is CASSFSGYEQYF. In DNA form, the CDR3 reads TGTGCCAGCAGTTTTAGCGGTTACGAGCAGTACTTC.

The chain has TRBV5-6 and TRBJ1-3, with D maybe TRBD1 (6 bases). CDR1 is SGHDT and CDR2 is YYEEEE in the germline V gene. The V gene lost 3 bases and the J gene lost 1 base, with 14 bases spanning the gap. This CDR3 has 16 amino acids. CDR3 amino acids: CASSWTTGTSGNTIYF. CDR3 nucleotides: TGTGCCAGCAGCTGGACTACCGGGACATCTGGAAACACCATATATTTT.

The chain employs TRBV7-9 and TRBJ2-1, with a weak D call TRBD1 (6 bases). Germline V gene sequence: CDR1 SEHNR, CDR2 FQNEAQ (reference sequence). This CDR3 contains 15 residues. Deletions cut 5 bases from V and 0 bases from J, with 11 bases between. CDR3 sequence: CASSPGGYSYNEQFF. CDR3 sequence (DNA): TGTGCCAGCAGCCCTGGGGGCTACTCCTACAATGAGCAGTTCTTC. Drawing the rest from reference TRBV7-9 and TRBJ2-1, the complete variable domain is DTGVSQNPRHKITKRGQNVTFRCDPISEHNRLYWYRQTLGQGPEFLTYFQNEAQLEKSRLLSDRFSAERPKGSFSTLEIQRTEQGDSAMYLCASSPGGYSYNEQFFGPGTRLTVL.

The chain couples TRBV28 to TRBJ2-1; weak D call: TRBD2 (6 bases). Trimming took 5 bases from V and 6 from J, leaving 17 bases between them. The CDR3 covers 15 residues. CDR1 MDHEN and CDR2 SYDVKM come from the germline V gene. The CDR3 DNA follows: TGTGCCAGCAGTCCCGCGGGCGGGAAGGGCAATGAGCAGTTCTTC. Translated, it gives CASSPAGGKGNEQFF. Together with reference TRBV28 and TRBJ2-1, the CDR3 gives the full variable domain: DVKVTQSSRYLVKRTGEKVFLECVQDMDHENMFWYRQDPGLGLRLIYFSYDVKMKEKGDIPEGYSVSREKKERFSLILESASTNQTSMYLCASSPAGGKGNEQFFGPGTRLTVL.

The CDR3 region is CASTPTRGANTEAFF. CDR3 DNA: TGTGCCAGCACTCCCACGAGGGGGGCGAACACTGAAGCTTTCTTT. This sequence joins TRBV6-6 and TRBJ1-1, with D possibly TRBD1 on 6 matching bases. The CDR3 is 15 amino acids. CDR1 is MNHNY, CDR2 SVGAGI, per germline (reference sequence). Trimming cost V 7 bases and J 1 base, with 16 bases left between them.

This rearrangement joins TRBV6-6 to TRBJ2-7; D gene ambiguous. CDR1 and CDR2 (germline): MNHNY, SVGAGI (reference sequence). CDR3 length: 11 residues. V gave up 8 bases and J gave up 1 base, with 6 bases separating them. The CDR3 loop is CASQNSYEQYF. In nucleotides, the CDR3 is TGTGCCAGCCAGAATTCCTACGAGCAGTACTTC.

CDR3 protein: CASTEGLAGLTDTQYF. For the CDR3, the DNA is TGTGCCAGCACCGAGGGACTAGCGGGACTCACAGATACGCAGTATTTT. The rearrangement uses TRBV6-6 and TRBJ2-3; TRBD2 matches 13 bases. The length of the CDR3 is 16 residues. Germline-derived CDR1 and CDR2 are MNHNY and SVGAGI (reference sequence). V dropped 7 bases and J dropped 2; count of bases not matched to a gene: 6.